This TCR beta chain was sequenced for a study of immune heterogeneity within non-small cell lung tumors. Study in general: In total, the tumors were 4 squamous cell carcinomas, about ten non-squamous carcinomas and 1 not otherwise specified. General observations from the study: Tumor sites within a patient were found to share identical dominant CDR3 beta clonotypes, and site-unique high-frequency clones were also present. The correlation between local T-cell clonality and local tumor mutational burden was positive, moderate in strength and statistically significant, with R 0.3 to 0.4. Individual patients had largely distinct high-frequency T-cell receptor beta clonotypes.

Genomic DNA from bulk tumor acted as the template, and about 600 ng was loaded per sample. Every primary tumor yielded several biopsies, spaced far apart, that were taken during surgery. It was patients with untreated, newly diagnosed non-small cell lung cancer who underwent curative surgery. Germline V gene data show CDR1 as DFQATT and CDR2 as SNEGSKA (reference sequence). Trimming pared 0 bases from V and 1 base from J, leaving 7 bases between. The CDR3 extends over 13 amino acids. TCR beta CDR3 was amplified by multiplex PCR using 32 V and 13 J primers. TCRdb re-called the multiplex PCR reads through MiXCR, storing one row per CDR3 protein. The sample yields thousands of distinct CDR3 sequences, approximately 23% seen once. This clonotype is judged medium-sized. Its target is not known.

The sequenced sample was lung tumor tissue. This receptor was taken from a man aged 70-80 years with non-small cell lung cancer. The rearrangement uses TRBV20-1 and TRBJ2-7; D call uncertain. The CDR3 is CSARDGRSYEQYF. For the CDR3, the DNA is TGCAGTGCTAGAGACGGCAGATCCTACGAGCAGTACTTC.